A selection of T cell receptor beta chains follows, all from one sample in a study of blood T cell repertoires in COVID-19. Clones were read by immunoSEQ multiplex PCR, and TCRdb kept only the in-frame ones, dropping some. The sample holds more than 150,000 clones; approximately 88% are singletons and the top ten take less than 15%. Sample: peripheral blood. The receptors come from a man aged 18 to 30 with active or convalescent COVID-19. CDR3s include the opening cysteine and the closing phenylalanine or tryptophan. The order of the fields is D gene, V gene, J gene, clone size, CDR3 protein, CDR3 DNA. The D gene is left open where the match is weak. Clone size appears in some rows only: once, few, many, or a class for an expanded clone.

d_call: .
v_call: TRBV18
j_call: TRBJ1-4
clone_size: .
cdr3_aa: CASSPPLRQVTDEKLFF
cdr3_nt: TGTGCCAGCTCACCACCTCTACGACAGGTCACCGATGAAAAACTGTTTTTT

d_call: TRBD2
v_call: TRBV11-2
j_call: TRBJ2-3
clone_size: .
cdr3_aa: CASSSPGLAGGDTQYF
cdr3_nt: TGTGCCAGCAGCTCCCCGGGGCTAGCGGGAGGAGATACGCAGTATTTT

d_call: .
v_call: TRBV25-1
j_call: TRBJ1-4
clone_size: .
cdr3_aa: CASSGQRTNEKLFF
cdr3_nt: TGTGCCAGCAGTGGGCAACGTACAAATGAAAAACTGTTTTTT

d_call: TRBD1
v_call: TRBV27
j_call: TRBJ1-2
clone_size: .
cdr3_aa: CASSFSRDRSLVYGYTF
cdr3_nt: TGTGCCAGCAGTTTCTCCCGGGACAGGAGTTTAGTCTATGGCTACACCTTC

d_call: .
v_call: TRBV18
j_call: TRBJ1-3
clone_size: .
cdr3_aa: CASSPIAGNTIYF
cdr3_nt: TGTGCCAGCTCACCAATAGCCGGAAACACCATATATTTT

d_call: TRBD1
v_call: TRBV6-6
j_call: TRBJ1-3
clone_size: few
cdr3_aa: CASRQGNSGNTIYF
cdr3_nt: TGTGCCAGCAGACAGGGGAACTCTGGAAACACCATATATTTT

d_call: TRBD2
v_call: TRBV2
j_call: TRBJ2-1
clone_size: once
cdr3_aa: CASRRGLAGTDEQFF
cdr3_nt: TGTGCCAGCAGGAGGGGACTAGCGGGAACGGATGAGCAGTTCTTC

d_call: .
v_call: TRBV3-1/TRBV3-2
j_call: TRBJ1-5
clone_size: .
cdr3_aa: CASSQGGMDQPQHF
cdr3_nt: TGTGCCAGCAGCCAGGGGGGTATGGATCAGCCCCAGCATTTT

d_call: .
v_call: TRBV7-9
j_call: TRBJ1-3
clone_size: .
cdr3_aa: CATGQSSSGNTIYF
cdr3_nt: TGTGCCACCGGACAGTCTAGCTCTGGAAACACCATATATTTT

d_call: .
v_call: TRBV19
j_call: TRBJ2-2
clone_size: .
cdr3_aa: CASAATQGPGELFF
cdr3_nt: TGTGCCAGTGCTGCAACCCAGGGGCCCGGGGAGCTGTTTTTT

d_call: TRBD2
v_call: TRBV28
j_call: TRBJ2-7
clone_size: .
cdr3_aa: CASRQREELTYEQYF
cdr3_nt: TGTGCCAGCAGGCAGCGGGAGGAACTAACCTACGAGCAGTACTTC

d_call: .
v_call: TRBV6-4
j_call: TRBJ1-3
clone_size: few
cdr3_aa: CASSEGLGGTIYF
cdr3_nt: TGTGCCAGCAGTGAAGGATTGGGGGGCACCATATATTTT

d_call: .
v_call: TRBV7-9
j_call: TRBJ1-4
clone_size: once
cdr3_aa: CASSRTATNEKLFF
cdr3_nt: TGTGCCAGCAGCCGTACGGCAACTAATGAAAAACTGTTTTTT

d_call: TRBD2
v_call: TRBV27
j_call: TRBJ2-7
clone_size: .
cdr3_aa: CASRRTSGTYEQYF
cdr3_nt: TGTGCCAGCAGGAGGACTAGCGGGACCTACGAGCAGTACTTC

d_call: .
v_call: TRBV10-3
j_call: TRBJ1-1
clone_size: .
cdr3_aa: CAISDRVNTEAFF
cdr3_nt: TGTGCCATCAGTGATCGAGTGAACACTGAAGCTTTCTTT

d_call: .
v_call: TRBV10-3
j_call: TRBJ2-7
clone_size: few
cdr3_aa: CAISDRGGHEQYF
cdr3_nt: TGTGCCATCAGTGATCGGGGAGGCCACGAGCAGTACTTC

d_call: .
v_call: TRBV6-2/TRBV6-3
j_call: TRBJ1-5
clone_size: .
cdr3_aa: CASSFADRSNSNQPQHF
cdr3_nt: TGTGCCAGCAGTTTTGCGGACAGATCGAATAGCAATCAGCCCCAGCATTTT

d_call: TRBD2
v_call: TRBV7-2
j_call: TRBJ2-1
clone_size: .
cdr3_aa: CASSFGTRSDGEQFF
cdr3_nt: TGTGCCAGCAGCTTCGGGACTAGGAGCGACGGTGAGCAGTTCTTC

d_call: .
v_call: TRBV14
j_call: TRBJ2-3
clone_size: .
cdr3_aa: CASSQRMRRSTDTQYF
cdr3_nt: TGTGCCAGCAGCCAACGGATGAGGAGATCCACAGATACGCAGTATTTT

d_call: .
v_call: TRBV4-2
j_call: TRBJ2-7
clone_size: .
cdr3_aa: CASRNHPGYEQYF
cdr3_nt: TGTGCCAGCAGAAACCACCCCGGCTACGAGCAGTACTTC

d_call: .
v_call: TRBV10-1
j_call: TRBJ2-1
clone_size: .
cdr3_aa: CASSAGSDYNEQFF
cdr3_nt: TGCGCCAGCAGCGCGGGGTCAGACTACAATGAGCAGTTCTTC